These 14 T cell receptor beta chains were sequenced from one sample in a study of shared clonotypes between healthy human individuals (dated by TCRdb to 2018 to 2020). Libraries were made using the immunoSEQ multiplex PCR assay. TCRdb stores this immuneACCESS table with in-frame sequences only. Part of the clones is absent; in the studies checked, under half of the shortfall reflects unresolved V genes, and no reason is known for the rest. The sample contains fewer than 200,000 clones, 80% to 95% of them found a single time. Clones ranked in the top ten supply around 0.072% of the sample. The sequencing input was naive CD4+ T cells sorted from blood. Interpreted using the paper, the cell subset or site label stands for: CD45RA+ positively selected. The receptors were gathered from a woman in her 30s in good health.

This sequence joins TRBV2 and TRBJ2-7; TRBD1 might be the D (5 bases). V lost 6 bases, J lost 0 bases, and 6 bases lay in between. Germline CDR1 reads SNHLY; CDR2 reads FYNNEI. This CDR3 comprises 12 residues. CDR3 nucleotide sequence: TGTGCCAGCAGGGACAACTCCTACGAGCAGTACTTC. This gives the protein CASRDNSYEQYF.

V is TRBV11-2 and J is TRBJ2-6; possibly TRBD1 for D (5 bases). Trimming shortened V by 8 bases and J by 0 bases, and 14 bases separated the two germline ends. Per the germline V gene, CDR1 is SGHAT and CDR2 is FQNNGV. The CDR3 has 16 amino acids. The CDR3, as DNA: TGTGCCAGCCCGCGCAGGGTCAGCTCTGGGGCCAACGTCCTGACTTTC. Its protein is CASPRRVSSGANVLTF. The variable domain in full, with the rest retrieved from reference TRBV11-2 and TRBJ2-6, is EAGVAQSPRYKIIEKRQSVAFWCNPISGHATLYWYQQILGQGPKLLIQFQNNGVVDDSQLPKDRFSAERLKGVDSTLKIQPAKLEDSAVYLCASPRRVSSGANVLTFGAGSRLTVL.

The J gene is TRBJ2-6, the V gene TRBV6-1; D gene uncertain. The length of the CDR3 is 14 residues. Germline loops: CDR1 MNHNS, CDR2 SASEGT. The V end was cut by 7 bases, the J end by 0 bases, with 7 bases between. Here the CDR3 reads CASIKFSGANVLTF. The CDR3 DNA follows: TGTGCCAGCATTAAGTTCTCTGGGGCCAACGTCCTGACTTTC.

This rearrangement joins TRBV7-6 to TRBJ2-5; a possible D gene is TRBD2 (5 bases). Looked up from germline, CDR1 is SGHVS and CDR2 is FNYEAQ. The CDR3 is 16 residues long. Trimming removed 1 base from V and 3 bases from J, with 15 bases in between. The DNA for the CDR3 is TGTGCCAGCAGCTTAGATGTAGGTCCGCGGGAAGAGACCCAGTACTTC. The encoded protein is CASSLDVGPREETQYF.

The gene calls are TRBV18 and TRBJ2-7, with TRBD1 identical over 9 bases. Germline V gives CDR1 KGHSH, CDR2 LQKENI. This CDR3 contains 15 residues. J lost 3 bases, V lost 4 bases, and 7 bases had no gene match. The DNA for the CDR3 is TGTGCCAGCTCACGGCCGGGACAGGGTTACTACGAGCAGTACTTC. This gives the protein CASSRPGQGYYEQYF.

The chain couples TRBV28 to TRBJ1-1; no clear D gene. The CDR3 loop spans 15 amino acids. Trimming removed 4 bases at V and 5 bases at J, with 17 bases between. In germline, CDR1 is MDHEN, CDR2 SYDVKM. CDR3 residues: CASSSETTAGTEAFF. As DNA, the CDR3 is TGTGCCAGCAGTTCGGAGACAACCGCGGGTACTGAAGCTTTCTTT. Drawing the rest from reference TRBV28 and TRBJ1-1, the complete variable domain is DVKVTQSSRYLVKRTGEKVFLECVQDMDHENMFWYRQDPGLGLRLIYFSYDVKMKEKGDIPEGYSVSREKKERFSLILESASTNQTSMYLCASSSETTAGTEAFFGQGTRLTVV.

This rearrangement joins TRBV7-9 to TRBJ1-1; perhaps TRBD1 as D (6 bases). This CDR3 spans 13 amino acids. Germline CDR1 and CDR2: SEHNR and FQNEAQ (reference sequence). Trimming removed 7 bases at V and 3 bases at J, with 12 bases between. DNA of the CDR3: TGTGCCAGCACCCCGGGACAATACACTGAAGCTTTCTTT. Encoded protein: CASTPGQYTEAFF.

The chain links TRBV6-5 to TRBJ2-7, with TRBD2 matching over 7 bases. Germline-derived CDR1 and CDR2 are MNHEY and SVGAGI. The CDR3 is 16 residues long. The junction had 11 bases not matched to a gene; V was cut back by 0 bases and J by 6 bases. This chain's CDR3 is CASSYSSFSGILEQYF. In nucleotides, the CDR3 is TGTGCCAGCAGTTACTCGTCATTCAGCGGGATACTCGAGCAGTACTTC.

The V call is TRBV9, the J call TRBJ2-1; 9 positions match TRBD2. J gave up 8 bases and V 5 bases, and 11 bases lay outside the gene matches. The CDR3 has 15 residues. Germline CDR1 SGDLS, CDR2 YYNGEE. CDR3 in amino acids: CASSPGTSRWDEQFF. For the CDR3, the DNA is TGTGCCAGCAGTCCCGGGACTAGCCGGTGGGATGAGCAGTTCTTC.

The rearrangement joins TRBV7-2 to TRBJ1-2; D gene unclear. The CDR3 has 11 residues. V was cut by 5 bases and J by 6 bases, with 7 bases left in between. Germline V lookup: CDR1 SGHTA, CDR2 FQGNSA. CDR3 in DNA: TGTGCCAGCAGCCGTCTCGATGGCTACACCTTC. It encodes CASSRLDGYTF.

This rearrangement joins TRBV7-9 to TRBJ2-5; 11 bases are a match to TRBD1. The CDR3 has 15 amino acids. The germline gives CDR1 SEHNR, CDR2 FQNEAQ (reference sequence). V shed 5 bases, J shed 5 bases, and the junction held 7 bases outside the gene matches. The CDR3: CASSLGQGAHETQYF. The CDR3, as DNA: TGTGCCAGCAGCCTCGGACAGGGGGCGCATGAGACCCAGTACTTC. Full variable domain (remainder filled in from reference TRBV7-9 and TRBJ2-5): DTGVSQNPRHKITKRGQNVTFRCDPISEHNRLYWYRQTLGQGPEFLTYFQNEAQLEKSRLLSDRFSAERPKGSFSTLEIQRTEQGDSAMYLCASSLGQGAHETQYFGPGTRLLVL.

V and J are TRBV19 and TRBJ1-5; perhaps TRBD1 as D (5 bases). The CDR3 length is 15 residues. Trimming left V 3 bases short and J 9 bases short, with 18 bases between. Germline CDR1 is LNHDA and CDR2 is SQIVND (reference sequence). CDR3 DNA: TGTGCCAGTAGTATTTCCCCCCGGGGGTATGGGCCCCAGCATTTT. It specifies CASSISPRGYGPQHF.

CDR3 protein: CASSYWTSYEQYF. CDR3 coding DNA: TGTGCCAGCAGTTACTGGACGTCCTACGAGCAGTACTTC. The chain uses TRBV6-6 and TRBJ2-7; D gene uncertain. Germline CDR1 MNHNY, CDR2 SVGAGI (reference sequence). This CDR3 contains 13 residues. V was shortened by 1 base and J by 1 base, with 5 bases between the two germline ends.

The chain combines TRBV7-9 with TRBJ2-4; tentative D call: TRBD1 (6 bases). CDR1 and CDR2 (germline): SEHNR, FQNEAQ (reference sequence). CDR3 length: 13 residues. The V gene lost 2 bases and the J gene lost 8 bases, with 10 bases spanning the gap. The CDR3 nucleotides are TGTGCCAGCAGCTTAACAGGGCTGGACATTCAGTACTTC. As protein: CASSLTGLDIQYF.